A selection of T cell receptor beta chains follows, all from one sample in a study of Ad26.COV2.S vaccination and SARS-CoV-2 variants. Generated by immunoSEQ multiplex PCR, the TCRdb table keeps only in-frame clones and is missing some. This table holds fewer than 400,000 clones, roughly 84% found once. The material sequenced was peripheral blood, taken in a trial of Ad26.COV2.S vaccine versus placebo. Source of these receptors: a person between 18 and 59 years old who received the Ad26.COV2.S COVID-19 vaccine or a placebo. Each CDR3 is given with its conserved first and last residue. D genes are given only for firm matches. Size is stated for part of the rows, as once, few or many counts, or as a class when the clone is expanded.

. | . | TRBJ2-7 | TRBV11-2 | TGTGCCAGCAGCTTAGATCTAGCCGGAACCTACGAGCAGTACTTC | CASSLDLAGTYEQYF
once | . | TRBJ1-3 | TRBV9 | TGTGCCAGCAGCTATAACTCCGGGGACCGTGGAAACACCATATATTTT | CASSYNSGDRGNTIYF
. | . | TRBJ1-1 | TRBV6-2/TRBV6-3 | TGTGCCAGCAGCCCGCGAGTTGGAGGGGGCACTGAAGCTTTCTTT | CASSPRVGGGTEAFF
. | . | TRBJ1-2 | TRBV19 | TGTGCCAGTAGGGGGACCGCTAACTATGGCTACACCTTC | CASRGTANYGYTF
. | . | TRBJ2-5 | TRBV7-2 | TGTGCCAGCAGCTTAGTACCGGGACTGCCACAAGAGACCCAGTACTTC | CASSLVPGLPQETQYF
. | . | TRBJ2-5 | TRBV19 | TGTGCCAGTAGTATAGTAACGGGGCTCGGGGAGGCCCAGTACTTC | CASSIVTGLGEAQYF
. | TRBD1 | TRBJ2-1 | TRBV5-1 | TGCGCCAGCAGCATAACAGGGGGCGCAAACAATGAGCAGTTCTTC | CASSITGGANNEQFF
. | . | TRBJ2-3 | TRBV7-2 | TGTGCCAGCAGCCTTGACACAGATACGCAGTATTTT | CASSLDTDTQYF
. | TRBD1 | TRBJ1-2 | TRBV5-1 | TGCGCCAGCAGCCCCGGGACAGGGGGGAACTATGGCTACACCTTC | CASSPGTGGNYGYTF
. | . | TRBJ2-1 | TRBV2 | TGTGCCAGCAGGCAGAGTCCTGAGCAGTTCTTC | CASRQSPEQFF
. | TRBD1 | TRBJ1-1 | TRBV30 | TGTGCCTGGAGGCCAAAACAGGGGGGCCTCACTGAAGCTTTCTTT | CAWRPKQGGLTEAFF
. | TRBD1 | TRBJ2-5 | TRBV7-2 | TGTGCCAGCAGCCGCACAGGGGCCCAAGAGACCCAGTACTTC | CASSRTGAQETQYF
once | TRBD1 | TRBJ2-5 | TRBV7-2 | TGTGCCAGCAGACAGGGGCTACAAGAGACCCAGTACTTC | CASRQGLQETQYF
. | . | TRBJ1-6 | TRBV5-1 | TGCGCCAGCAGCTTGGACCCGGGGGGCAGCTCCTATAATTCACCCCTCCACTTT | CASSLDPGGSSYNSPLHF
. | TRBD2 | TRBJ2-3 | TRBV3-1/TRBV3-2 | TGTGCCAGCAGCCAGCGTAGCGGGGGAACAGATACGCAGTATTTT | CASSQRSGGTDTQYF
. | . | TRBJ2-5 | TRBV19 | TGTGCCAGTAGTCCCGGTACCGGGCCCCATATGACCCAGTACTTC | CASSPGTGPHMTQYF
. | TRBD1 | TRBJ2-1 | TRBV6-2/TRBV6-3 | TGTGCCAGCAGTGGGGGGACAGGGCTGAATGAGCAGTTCTTC | CASSGGTGLNEQFF
once | . | TRBJ2-2 | TRBV9 | TGTGCCAGCCGGAAGGGTAGCTTCACCGGGGAGCTGTTTTTT | CASRKGSFTGELFF
. | . | TRBJ2-1 | TRBV19 | TGTGCCAGCTCAGTAGTTCCCGTGAATGAGCAGTTCTTC | CASSVVPVNEQFF
. | . | TRBJ1-2 | TRBV3-1/TRBV3-2 | TGTGCCAGCAGCCAATCCTCCAATAAGACAGAAAACTATGGCTACACCTTC | CASSQSSNKTENYGYTF
. | TRBD1 | TRBJ1-2 | TRBV5-1 | TGCGCCAGCAGCCCGCCCGACAGGGCGAGAGGCTACACCTTC | CASSPPDRARGYTF
. | TRBD1 | TRBJ2-7 | TRBV6-2/TRBV6-3 | TGTGCCAGCAGTTGGGACAGGGACTACGAGCAGTACTTC | CASSWDRDYEQYF
. | TRBD1 | TRBJ1-5 | TRBV7-6 | TGTGCCAGCAGCTTAAGGGACAGGGGGAGCAATCAGCCCCAGCATTTT | CASSLRDRGSNQPQHF
. | TRBD1 | TRBJ2-1 | TRBV7-3 | TGTGCCAGCAGCTCGGGACAGTACAATGAGCAGTTCTTC | CASSSGQYNEQFF
once | . | TRBJ2-7 | TRBV5-1 | TGCGCCAGCAGCCCGTCCGATGGGGCAAAGCAGTACTTC | CASSPSDGAKQYF
. | . | TRBJ2-3 | TRBV7-2 | TGTGCCAGCAGCTCCCTCACCACCGCTAGCAGCACAGATACGCAGTATTTT | CASSSLTTASSTDTQYF
. | . | TRBJ2-7 | TRBV6-6 | TGTGCCAGCAACATTGGGGCTGATGCCTACGAGCAGTACTTC | CASNIGADAYEQYF
. | TRBD2 | TRBJ2-2 | TRBV19 | TGTGCCAGTAGTATAAACGTAGGACTAGCGGGTACCGGGGAGCTGTTTTTT | CASSINVGLAGTGELFF